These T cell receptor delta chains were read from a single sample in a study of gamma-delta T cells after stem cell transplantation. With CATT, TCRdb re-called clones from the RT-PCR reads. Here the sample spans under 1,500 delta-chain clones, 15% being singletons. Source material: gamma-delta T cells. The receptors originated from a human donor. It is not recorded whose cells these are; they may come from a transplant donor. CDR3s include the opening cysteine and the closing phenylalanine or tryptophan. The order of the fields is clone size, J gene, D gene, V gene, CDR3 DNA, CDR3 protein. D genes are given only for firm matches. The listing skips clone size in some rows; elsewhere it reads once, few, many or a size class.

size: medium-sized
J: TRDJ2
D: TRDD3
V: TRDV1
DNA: TGTGCTCTTGGGGAACGAGGGGGGATAACTGGGGGATACGTTTTGACAGCACAACTCTTCTTT
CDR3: CALGERGGITGGYVLTAQLFF

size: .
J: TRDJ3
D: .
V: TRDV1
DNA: TGTGCTCTTGGGGAACGGGTGGGACCCCGCCTAATATACCTGAGCTCCTGGGACACCCGACAGATGTTTTTC
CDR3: CALGERVGPRLIYLSSWDTRQMFF

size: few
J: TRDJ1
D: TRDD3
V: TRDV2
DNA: TGTGCCTGTGAACCTCTAGGGATACCTCCAACCGATAAACTCATCTTT
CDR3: CACEPLGIPPTDKLIF

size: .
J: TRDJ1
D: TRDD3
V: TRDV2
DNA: TGTGCCTGTGATGACGTACTGGGGGATACGGCACTCATCTTT
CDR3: CACDDVLGDTALIF

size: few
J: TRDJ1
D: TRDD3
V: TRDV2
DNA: TGTGCCTGTGACATTATTCCTTCGAACCCTAACTTACTGGGGATTCGAGGGACCGATAAACTCATCTTT
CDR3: CACDIIPSNPNLLGIRGTDKLIF

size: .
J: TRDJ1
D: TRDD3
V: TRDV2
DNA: TGTGCCTGCGACACCGTTTCTCGGGATACGCCCGATAAACTCATCTTC
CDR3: CACDTVSRDTPDKLIF

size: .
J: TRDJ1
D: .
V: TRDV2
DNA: TGTGCCTGTGACACCGTAATGGTTCCGGGGGGGGCACACACCGATAAACTCATCTTT
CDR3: CACDTVMVPGGAHTDKLIF

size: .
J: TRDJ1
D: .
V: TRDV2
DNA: TGTGCCTGTGACACCCTCGATTGGCGGGGGGACGCGTACACCGATAAACTCATCTTT
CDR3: CACDTLDWRGDAYTDKLIF

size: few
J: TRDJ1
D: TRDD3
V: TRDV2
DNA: TGTGCCTGTGACAGACTGGGGGATACTTTGGTAACCGATAAACCCATCTTT
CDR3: CACDRLGDTLVTDKPIF

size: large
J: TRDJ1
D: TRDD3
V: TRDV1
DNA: TGTGCTCTTGGGCACCTAAAAGGCCTTTGGTACTGGGGGAGACGTACAACCGATAAACTCATCTTT
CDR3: CALGHLKGLWYWGRRTTDKLIF

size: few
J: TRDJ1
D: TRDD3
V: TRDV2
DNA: TGTGCCTGTGACCTACTGGGGGATACGCGGTACACCGATAAACTCATCTTT
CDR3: CACDLLGDTRYTDKLIF

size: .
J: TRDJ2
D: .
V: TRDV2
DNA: TGTGCCTGTGACCCTGCCGGATTCCCTACAGCACAACTCTTCTTT
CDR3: CACDPAGFPTAQLFF

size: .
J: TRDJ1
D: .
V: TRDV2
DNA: TGTGCCTGTGACACCCTCCCGGGCCCTATGTACACCGATAAACTCATCTTT
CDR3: CACDTLPGPMYTDKLIF

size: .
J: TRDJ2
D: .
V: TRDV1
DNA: TGTTCTCTTGGGGCTCCCTCTATTCCCTTGGGGACCCTCCCCACCACAGCACAACTCTTCTTT
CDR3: CSLGAPSIPLGTLPTTAQLFF

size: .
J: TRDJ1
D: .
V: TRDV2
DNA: TGTGCCTGTGACTCCAGAGTAGGGAGGACCGATAAACTCATCTTT
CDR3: CACDSRVGRTDKLIF

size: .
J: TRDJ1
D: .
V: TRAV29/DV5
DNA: .
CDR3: CSVLLCSYLSFLPSALGARADTDKLIF

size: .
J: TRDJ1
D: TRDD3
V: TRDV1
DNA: TGTGCTCTTGGGGAACCCCCACAGCCACGGTGGGGGATTACGTACACCGATAAACTCATCTTT
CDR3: CALGEPPQPRWGITYTDKLIF

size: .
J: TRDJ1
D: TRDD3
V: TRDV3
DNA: TGTGCCTGGGCCTTCCCCGTACTGGGGGATGGTTACACCGATAAACTCATCTTT
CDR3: CAWAFPVLGDGYTDKLIF

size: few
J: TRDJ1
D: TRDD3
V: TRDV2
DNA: TGTGCCTGTGACACCGTTTCGACTGGGGGCCGCACCGATAAACTCATCTTT
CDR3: CACDTVSTGGRTDKLIF

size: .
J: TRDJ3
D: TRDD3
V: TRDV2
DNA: TGTGCCTGTGACACGGTGGGGGATACGCCAAGCCCCTGCGACACCCGACAGATGTTTTTC
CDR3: CACDTVGDTPSPCDTRQMFF

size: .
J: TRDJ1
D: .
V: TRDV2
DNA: TGTGCCTGTGTCGCGGATGGTACCCAGCCCGATAACCTCATCTTT
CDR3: CACVADGTQPDNLIF

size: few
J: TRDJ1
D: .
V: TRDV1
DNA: TGTGCTCTTGGGGAACTAAAGGGGGGTACTGGAATGGGGTACACCGATAAACTCATCTTT
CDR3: CALGELKGGTGMGYTDKLIF

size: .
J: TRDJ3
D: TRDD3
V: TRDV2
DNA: TGTGCCTGTGACACCGTACTGGGGGATACGAGCTCCTGGGACACCCGACAGATGTTTTTC
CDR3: CACDTVLGDTSSWDTRQMFF